A single sample is the source of the 32 T cell receptor beta chains below, sequenced in a study of regulatory T cells in long-lasting Graves disease. Time point described: newly diagnosed GD, antithyroid drugs for less than 3 months. The TCR library was made from RNA extracted from PBMCs. Arm-PCR of CDR3 regions with iRepertoire HTBI primers generated TCR beta libraries. MiXCR, applied by TCRdb to the multiplex PCR reads, yields one record per CDR3 protein. This sample carries 400,000 to 450,000 distinct CDR3 sequences, roughly 17% of them seen once, and the ten largest clones take about 10%. The sample was also reused in another study, on T cells in Graves' hyperthyroidism and ophthalmopathy.

Sequences were derived from peripheral blood mononuclear cells (PBMCs), sampled at new diagnosis, from a patient treated with antithyroid drugs. The source is a woman in her 30s with Graves disease.

The sample holds one count of this clonotype. The chain uses TRBV25-1 and TRBJ1-5, with no clear D. Looked up from germline, CDR1 is MGHDK and CDR2 is SYGVNS. The CDR3 extends over 9 amino acids. This CDR3 reads CGFIQPQHF. DNA of the CDR3: TGTGGATTTATCCAGCCCCAGCATTTT.

This clonotype was seen ten or more times. The chain employs TRBV7-9 and TRBJ2-7; weak D call: TRBD2 (6 bases). Germline V lookup: CDR1 SEHNR, CDR2 FQNEAQ (reference sequence). V lost 5 bases and J 7 bases, leaving 15 bases between the germline ends. The CDR3 is 13 residues long. This chain's CDR3 is CASSLIPREEQYF. In DNA, the CDR3 is TGTGCCAGCAGCCTAATCCCACGGGAGGAGCAGTACTTC.

The V gene is TRBV20-1, the J gene TRBJ2-7, with TRBD2 identical over 8 bases. Looked up from germline, CDR1 is DFQATT and CDR2 is SNEGSKA (reference sequence). V lost 5 bases, J lost 3 bases, and 12 bases stayed unmatched. The CDR3 loop spans 15 amino acids. The CDR3 loop is CSAPTPGTSLYEQYF. The CDR3 DNA reads as TGCAGTGCTCCCACCCCCGGGACTAGTCTCTACGAGCAGTACTTC.

CDR3 sequence: CASSLSSRSPLHF. CDR3 bases: TGTGCCAGCAGTTTATCGTCGAGGTCACCCCTCCACTTT. The chain couples TRBV27 to TRBJ1-6; D remains ambiguous. CDR3 length: 13 residues. The germline V gene encodes CDR1 MNHEY and CDR2 SMNVEV (reference sequence). The V end lost 0 bases, the J end lost 10 bases, and 7 bases lay between the germline ends.

The rearrangement links TRBV5-8 to TRBJ1-5, with a weak D call TRBD1 (5 bases). Between the trimmed V and J ends, which lost 2 bases and 2 bases, there was a span of 14 bases. This CDR3 has 16 residues. CDR1 is SGHTS and CDR2 is YDEGEE in the germline V gene. CDR3 region: CASSFGSGTGNQPQHF. As DNA, the CDR3 is TGTGCCAGCAGCTTTGGATCGGGGACTGGCAATCAGCCCCAGCATTTT.

Ten or more counts support this clonotype. The chain links TRBV12-3 or TRBV12-4 to TRBJ2-2, with 12 bases aligning to TRBD2. The CDR3 runs 17 residues. J lost 4 bases, V lost 4 bases, and 7 bases had no gene match. CDR3 sequence: CASSSPASGRATGELFF. The CDR3 nucleotides read TGTGCCAGCAGTTCCCCGGCTAGCGGGAGGGCCACCGGGGAGCTGTTTTTT.

This clonotype has only a few counts. The V call is TRBV5-1, the J call TRBJ2-7; TRBD2 aligns across 11 bases. V lost 1 base, J lost 6 bases, and 9 bases stayed unmatched. This CDR3 comprises 16 residues. Germline values: CDR1 SGHRS, CDR2 YFSETQ. The DNA of the CDR3 is TGCGCCAGCAGCTTGAGTGTCCTAGCGGGAGGTGGCGAGCAGTACTTC. This sequence encodes CASSLSVLAGGGEQYF.

This clonotype was observed at least ten times. V usage is TRBV27 and J usage is TRBJ2-7; TRBD2 matches 11 bases. The germline V gene has CDR1 MNHEY and CDR2 SMNVEV (reference sequence). V shed 6 bases, J shed 7 bases, and the junction held 2 bases outside the gene matches. The CDR3 spans 12 residues. CDR3 sequence: CASRTSGAEQYF. The CDR3 region has the DNA TGTGCCAGCAGGACTAGCGGGGCTGAGCAGTACTTC.

This clonotype has ten or more counts. V and J are TRBV5-1 and TRBJ1-3; D is ambiguous. The ends were cut back, 4 bases at V and 0 bases at J, with 17 bases in the middle. CDR1 SGHRS and CDR2 YFSETQ come from the germline V gene. CDR3 length equals 17 residues. The CDR3, as DNA: TGCGCCAGCAGCCTAAGGAGTCCCTTCCTCTCTGGAAACACCATATATTTT. It yields the protein CASSLRSPFLSGNTIYF.

This clonotype has only a few counts. A single base separates this from a much larger clone, so it may be a read error. The rearrangement joins TRBV20-1 to TRBJ2-7, with 10 bases matching TRBD1. Germline values: CDR1 DFQATT, CDR2 SNEGSKA (reference sequence). The CDR3 sequence is 12 residues long. CDR3 amino acids: CSARDRGYEQHF. The DNA of the CDR3 is TGCAGTGCCCGGGACAGGGGCTACGAGCAGCACTTC.

The sample holds a few counts of this clonotype. The gene calls are TRBV4-1 and TRBJ1-1; possibly TRBD1 for D (6 bases). Per germline, CDR1 MGHRA and CDR2 YSYEKL. Trimming removed 1 base at V and 6 bases at J, with 27 bases between. This CDR3 has 19 residues. The CDR3 sequence: CASSQVWLRDIGERSEAFF. In nucleotides, the CDR3 is TGCGCCAGCAGCCAAGTTTGGTTGAGGGACATCGGTGAAAGGTCTGAAGCTTTCTTT.

This clonotype was seen a handful of times. V is TRBV28 and J is TRBJ2-4; 9 bases are shared with TRBD1. CDR3 length: 15 amino acids. V was pared by 7 bases and J by 7 bases, with 11 bases of the junction left unmatched. Germline V gives CDR1 MDHEN, CDR2 SYDVKM. CDR3 amino acids: CASTRPGQGANIQYF. The DNA for the CDR3 is TGTGCCAGCACTAGACCGGGACAGGGTGCGAACATTCAGTACTTC. Full variable domain (outside the CDR3, taken from reference TRBV28 and TRBJ2-4): DVKVTQSSRYLVKRTGEKVFLECVQDMDHENMFWYRQDPGLGLRLIYFSYDVKMKEKGDIPEGYSVSREKKERFSLILESASTNQTSMYLCASTRPGQGANIQYFGAGTRLSVL.

This clonotype has ten or more counts. The chain carries TRBV20-1 and TRBJ2-1; 12 bases map to TRBD2. There are 19 residues in the CDR3. Germline V CDR1 and CDR2: DFQATT, SNEGSKA (reference sequence). Trimming took 5 bases from V and 4 from J; bases not matched to a gene: 18. CDR3 loop: CSAFHRLAGEAGRYNEQFF. CDR3 nucleotides: TGCAGTGCTTTCCACCGACTAGCGGGGGAGGCGGGGAGGTACAATGAGCAGTTCTTC.

This clonotype came up many times. The chain combines TRBV11-2 with TRBJ1-2, with 7 bases identical to TRBD1. CDR3 length: 13 residues. The germline V gene encodes CDR1 SGHAT and CDR2 FQNNGV. V lost 6 bases and J lost 5; bases outside the gene matches: 6. The CDR3 protein is CASSSRGGYGYTF. The CDR3, as DNA: TGTGCCAGCAGTTCCAGGGGGGGATATGGCTACACCTTC.

This clonotype was seen only a few times. The chain has TRBV25-1 and TRBJ2-2, with 7 bases that match TRBD2. Germline V gene sequence: CDR1 MGHDK, CDR2 SYGVNS. The CDR3 loop spans 18 amino acids. V was pared by 3 bases and J by 5 bases, with 15 bases of the junction left unmatched. This chain's CDR3 is CASSDLTPGRGGTGELFF. The CDR3, as DNA: TGTGCCAGCAGTGACCTGACCCCAGGGAGGGGAGGTACCGGGGAGCTGTTTTTT.

V gene TRBV24-1 combines with J gene TRBJ2-5, with D uncertain. V was shortened by 6 bases and J by 0 bases, with 16 bases between the two germline ends. The germline CDR1 and CDR2 sequences are KGHDR and SFDVKD. The CDR3 loop spans 16 amino acids. CDR3 in amino acids: CATSHPANEYQETQYF. For the CDR3, the DNA is TGTGCCACCAGTCACCCGGCCAACGAGTACCAAGAGACCCAGTACTTC.

This chain joins TRBV20-1 and TRBJ1-2; no definite D call. This CDR3 is 12 amino acids long. Germline V lookup: CDR1 DFQATT, CDR2 SNEGSKA (reference sequence). Trimming left V 3 bases short and J 3 bases short, with 8 bases between. Here the CDR3 reads CSASREDYGYTF. Here the CDR3 DNA reads TGCAGTGCTAGTCGTGAGGACTATGGCTACACCTTC.

This clonotype came up many times. CDR3 region: CSTRDVGQTGYEQYF. The DNA of the CDR3 is TGCAGTACCCGAGACGTGGGACAGACGGGGTACGAGCAGTACTTC. The V gene is TRBV20-1, the J gene TRBJ2-7, with TRBD1 matching over 7 bases. This CDR3 region has 15 residues. V lost 8 bases to trimming and J lost 4 bases; unmatched junction nucleotides: 17. Germline loops: CDR1 DFQATT, CDR2 SNEGSKA (reference sequence).

To note about this clonotype: With a much larger clone just one base away, this may be a read error. V and J are TRBV13 and TRBJ2-5, with D hard to call. CDR3 length equals 13 residues. The germline CDR1 and CDR2 sequences are PRHDT and FYEKMQ (reference sequence). V was clipped by 0 bases and J by 5 bases, with 7 bases between them. CDR3 in DNA: TGTGCCAGCAGCTTAGGGGGTGACGAGACCCAGTACTTC. Protein sequence: CASSLGGDETQYF.

This clonotype was detected many times. V is TRBV18 and J is TRBJ1-1, with TRBD1 matching over 7 bases. CDR1 and CDR2 from the germline V gene are KGHSH and LQKENI. The CDR3 extends over 16 amino acids. The trim removed 9 bases at V and 0 bases at J, leaving 13 bases unmatched. The CDR3 region has the DNA TGTGCCAGTCAAGAGGGCAGGGGGAACATGAACACTGAAGCTTTCTTT. It codes for CASQEGRGNMNTEAFF.

At least ten counts were recorded for this clonotype. This chain links TRBV29-1 with TRBJ2-1; D is tentatively TRBD1 or TRBD2 (5 bases each). The CDR3 extends over 16 amino acids. Trimming stripped 7 bases from V and 4 bases from J, with 23 bases between. Germline V gene data show CDR1 as SQVTM and CDR2 as ANQGSEA. For the CDR3, the DNA is TGCAGCGCCAGGACAACACGGGGCCACCTTTACAATGAGCAGTTCTTC. Amino acid sequence: CSARTTRGHLYNEQFF.

The rearrangement links TRBV4-3 to TRBJ2-7, with unresolved D. Between the trimmed V and J ends, which lost 6 bases and 2 bases, there was a span of 17 bases. This CDR3 has 15 amino acids. Germline values: CDR1 LGHNA, CDR2 YSLEER. In DNA form, the CDR3 reads TGCGCCAGCAGTCTTTCGGCGACGCCGACCTACGAGCAGTACTTC. Translation: CASSLSATPTYEQYF.

This clonotype was picked up many times. This chain links TRBV7-2 with TRBJ2-5; 9 bases are a match to TRBD1. V was clipped by 2 bases and J by 4 bases; unmatched bases: 2. CDR1 SGHTA and CDR2 FQGNSA come from the germline V gene. This CDR3 comprises 14 residues. The CDR3 coding sequence is TGTGCCAGCAGCTTAAGGACAGGGGCAGAGACCCAGTACTTC. Translation: CASSLRTGAETQYF. The full variable domain, its missing parts supplied by reference TRBV7-2 and TRBJ2-5, is GAGVSQSPSNKVTEKGKDVELRCDPISGHTALYWYRQSLGQGLEFLIYFQGNSAPDKSGLPSDRFSAERTGGSVSTLTIQRTQQEDSAVYLCASSLRTGAETQYFGPGTRLLVL.

This clonotype was recorded at least ten times. The chain recombines TRBV11-2 with TRBJ2-3; TRBD1 agrees at 7 bases. The junction had 16 bases not matched to a gene; V was cut back by 5 bases and J by 2 bases. This CDR3 has 18 amino acids. Germline CDR1 and CDR2: SGHAT and FQNNGV. The CDR3 here is CASSPRLGTDNPTDTQYF. CDR3 in DNA: TGTGCCAGCAGCCCACGTTTGGGGACAGACAACCCCACAGATACGCAGTATTTT.

This clonotype was recorded at least ten times. This chain uses TRBV7-8 with TRBJ2-7; 10 positions match TRBD1. The ends lost 7 bases at V and 3 bases at J; junction bases unmatched: 6. Germline V gene lookup returns CDR1 SGHVS and CDR2 FQNEAQ. This CDR3 spans 14 amino acids. CDR3 sequence (DNA): TGTGCCAGCATATCGACAGGGGGCGTCTACGAGCAGTACTTC. It translates to CASISTGGVYEQYF.

With respect to this clonotype: Possible read error: a much larger clone is one base away. The chain recombines TRBV5-5 with TRBJ1-1; D is ambiguous. The germline V gene has CDR1 SGHKS and CDR2 YYEKEE (reference sequence). The CDR3 has 14 amino acids. This CDR3 is CASSLSFMNTEGFF. CDR3 nucleotide sequence: TGTGCCAGCAGCTTATCTTTTATGAACACTGAAGGTTTCTTT.

This clonotype was seen repeatedly, ten times or more. The chain has TRBV20-1 and TRBJ2-7; D perhaps matches TRBD1 (5 bases). CDR3 length: 13 residues. V gave up 6 bases and J gave up 0 bases, with 12 bases separating them. CDR1 is DFQATT, CDR2 SNEGSKA, per germline (reference sequence). The CDR3 sequence is CSAETVSSYEQYF. The CDR3, as DNA: TGCAGTGCCGAGACAGTAAGCTCCTACGAGCAGTACTTC.

Remarks on this clonotype: Germline and junction disagree at one end, which may indicate a read error. This chain joins TRBV12-3 or TRBV12-4 and TRBJ1-4; D is perhaps TRBD1 (5 bases). This CDR3 comprises 15 residues. CDR3 sequence: CASSFNVGGNEKLLF. Here the CDR3 DNA reads TGTGCCAGCAGTTTTAACGTCGGGGGTAACGAAAAACTGCTTTTT.

This clonotype was observed many times. V usage is TRBV20-1 and J usage is TRBJ2-2; D not resolved. This CDR3 comprises 14 residues. Germline V gene sequence: CDR1 DFQATT, CDR2 SNEGSKA (reference sequence). Trimming cost V 3 bases and J 4 bases, with 12 bases left between them. The CDR3 DNA sequence: TGCAGTGCTAGGTTAGCTCCGGGCACCGGGGAGCTGTTTTTT. It is translated as CSARLAPGTGELFF.

This clonotype was seen a few times. This sequence joins TRBV27 and TRBJ2-1; 8 bases match TRBD2. Germline lookup yields CDR1 MNHEY and CDR2 SMNVEV (reference sequence). The CDR3 has 14 residues. The V and J ends lost 6 bases and 4 bases, in that order; junction bases with no gene match: 5. The CDR3 sequence is CASSTSGVYNEQFF. The CDR3 nucleotides read TGTGCCAGCAGCACTAGCGGAGTGTACAATGAGCAGTTCTTC.

DNA of the CDR3: TGCGCCAGCAGCTACCGGGCAGTTCCCAATGAAAAACTGTTTTTT. Translation gives CASSYRAVPNEKLFF. The rearrangement uses TRBV4-3 and TRBJ1-4; D ambiguous. Trimming pared 5 bases from V and 5 bases from J, leaving 15 bases between. The germline gives CDR1 LGHNA, CDR2 YSLEER. The CDR3 runs 15 residues.

This clonotype was counted between two and nine times. The chain couples TRBV3-1 to TRBJ2-7, with 7 bases fitting TRBD1. CDR3 length equals 15 residues. Trimming removed 4 bases from V and 6 bases from J; junction bases left unmatched: 12. Germline loops: CDR1 LGHDT, CDR2 YNNKEL (reference sequence). In nucleotides, the CDR3 is TGTGCCAGCAGCCCATTCGGGGAACAGGGGCCCGAGCAGTACTTC. Encoded protein: CASSPFGEQGPEQYF.